Shown below are 7 T cell receptor beta chains from a single sample sequenced in a study of CD4 T cells in relation to SARS-CoV-2 and coronaviruses. The unexposed donors gave CD4+ T cells in about 2011-2019, prior to COVID-19. Isolation of CD4+ T cells took place after approximately 10 days in culture. Some clones are missing from TCRdb's copy, which holds only in-frame ones; the method was immunoSEQ multiplex PCR. This table has roughly 17,000 clones, approximately 77% appearing once. Their antigen targets remain unknown. Sequences were obtained from CD4+ T cells from PBMCs, cultured in vitro. These receptors originate from a human donor in good health.

The chain uses TRBV12-3 or TRBV12-4 and TRBJ1-2; D remains unclear. The CDR3 contains 10 residues. V was shortened by 5 bases and J by 5 bases, with 3 bases between the two germline ends. Written as DNA, the CDR3 is TGTGCCAGCAGTCTTTATGGCTACACCTTC. Translated: CASSLYGYTF.

The rearrangement joins TRBV15 to TRBJ2-3, with 13 positions matching TRBD2. Germline values: CDR1 LNHNV, CDR2 YYDKDF (reference sequence). V shed 0 bases, J shed 5 bases, and the junction held 8 bases outside the gene matches. The CDR3 consists of 18 residues. CDR3 DNA: TGTGCCACCAGCAGAGATGGGGGGACTAGCGGGATCGGAGATACGCAGTATTTT. Its translation is CATSRDGGTSGIGDTQYF.

The chain uses TRBV24-1 and TRBJ2-2; 8 bases agree with TRBD1. There are 14 residues in the CDR3. V was clipped by 7 bases and J by 5 bases; unmatched bases: 5. Per the germline V gene, CDR1 is KGHDR and CDR2 is SFDVKD. The CDR3 loop reads CATRRTGKTGELFF. The CDR3 region has the DNA TGTGCCACCAGACGGACAGGGAAAACCGGGGAGCTGTTTTTT.

The chain has TRBV27 and TRBJ2-7; 14 bases line up with TRBD2. Germline V CDR1 and CDR2: MNHEY, SMNVEV (reference sequence). The CDR3 totals 18 residues. V gave up 8 bases and J gave up 2 bases; unmatched junction bases: 14. CDR3 bases: TGTGCCAGCGGGTCCGGGACTAGCGGGAGTAGAGGGACCTACGAGCAGTACTTC. Amino acids: CASGSGTSGSRGTYEQYF.

This chain joins TRBV9 and TRBJ2-1; D gene uncertain. CDR1 and CDR2 (germline): SGDLS, YYNGEE. V dropped 0 bases and J dropped 4 bases, with 5 bases sitting between them. This CDR3 comprises 13 residues. The CDR3 here is CASSVAEYNEQFF. The CDR3 DNA reads as TGTGCCAGCAGCGTAGCAGAATACAATGAGCAGTTCTTC.

V is TRBV7-3 and J is TRBJ2-4; the D is unclear. V was trimmed by 0 bases and J by 5 bases, leaving 8 bases between them. The germline CDR1 and CDR2 sequences are SGHTA and FQGTGA. The CDR3 totals 14 residues. The DNA for the CDR3 is TGTGCCAGCAGCTTAACAGGGAACGAAAACATTCAGTACTTC. The encoded protein is CASSLTGNENIQYF.

V and J are TRBV3-1 (or the pseudogene TRBV3-2) and TRBJ2-7, with TRBD2 identical over 9 bases. The germline gives CDR1 LGHDT, CDR2 YNNKEL (reference sequence). The trim removed 6 bases at V and 0 bases at J, leaving 6 bases unmatched. This CDR3 is 15 amino acids long. The CDR3: CASSPSGISSYEQYF. In nucleotides, the CDR3 is TGTGCCAGCAGTCCTAGCGGGATCAGCTCCTACGAGCAGTACTTC.